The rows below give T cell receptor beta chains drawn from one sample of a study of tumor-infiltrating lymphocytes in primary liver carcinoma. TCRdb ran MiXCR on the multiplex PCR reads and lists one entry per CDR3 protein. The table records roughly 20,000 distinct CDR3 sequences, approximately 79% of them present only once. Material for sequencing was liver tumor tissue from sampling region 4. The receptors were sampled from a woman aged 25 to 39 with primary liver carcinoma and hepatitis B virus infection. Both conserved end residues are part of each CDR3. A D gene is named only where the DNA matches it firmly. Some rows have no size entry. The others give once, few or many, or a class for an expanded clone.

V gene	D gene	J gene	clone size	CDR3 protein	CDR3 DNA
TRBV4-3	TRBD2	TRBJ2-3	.	CASSQEALAGGPTDTQYF	TGCGCCAGCAGCCAAGAGGCTCTAGCGGGAGGGCCAACAGATACTCAGTATTTT
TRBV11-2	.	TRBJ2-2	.	CASSPDPQLNTCELFF	TGTGCCAGCAGCCCCGATCCCCAATTGAACACCTGTGAGTTGTTTTTT
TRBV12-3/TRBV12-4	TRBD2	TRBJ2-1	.	CASSLFGTSGLERFF	TGTGCCAGTAGCCTGTTCGGGACTAGCGGACTTGAGCGGTTCTTC
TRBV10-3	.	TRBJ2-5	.	CDISESATRQETQYF	TGTGACATTAGTGAGTCGGCTACCAGACAAGAGACCCAGTATTTC
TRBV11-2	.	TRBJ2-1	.	CASSLGGGANNEQFF	TGTGCCAGCAGCTTAGGTGGGGGCGCCAATAATGAGCAGTTCTTC
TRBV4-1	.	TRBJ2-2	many	CASSQALNTGELFF	TGCGCCAGCAGCCAAGCTCTGAACACCGGGGAGCTGTTTTTT
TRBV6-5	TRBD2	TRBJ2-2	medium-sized	CASTSSGANTGELFF	TGTGCCAGCACCTCTAGCGGAGCGAACACCGGGGAGCTGTTTTTT
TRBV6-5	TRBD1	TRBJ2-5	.	CASSIGRGLAQYF	TGTGCCAGCAGTATCGGCAGGGGGCTGGCCCAGTACTTC
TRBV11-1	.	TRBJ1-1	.	CTSSFGHGYTEAVF	TGTACCAGCAGCTTCGGGCATGGCTACACTGAAGCTGTCTTT
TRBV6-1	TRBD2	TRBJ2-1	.	CASEAGGSGYDEQFF	TGTGCCAGTGAAGCGGGGGGGTCTGGGTACGATGAGCAGTTCTTC
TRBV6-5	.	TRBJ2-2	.	CASRWTNARGTGELFF	TGTGCCAGCAGGTGGACTAATGCCCGAGGCACCGGGGAGCTATTTTTT
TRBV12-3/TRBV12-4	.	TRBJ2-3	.	CASSFPPPSSVTQYF	TGTGCCAGCAGTTTTCCCCCTCCTAGCAGTGTTACGCAGTATTTT
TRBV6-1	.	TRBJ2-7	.	CTSSDGTWVRYEQYF	TGTACCAGCAGTGACGGGACTTGGGTGCGATACGAGCAGTACTTC
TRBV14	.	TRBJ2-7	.	CASRQFLDEHYF	TGTGCCAGCAGGCAATTCTTGGACGAGCACTACTTC
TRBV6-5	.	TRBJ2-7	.	CASYNDSSSYEQYF	TGTGCCAGTTACAATGACAGCAGCTCCTACGAGCAGTACTTC
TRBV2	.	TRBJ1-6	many	CASSVDRDNSPLHF	TGTGCCAGCAGTGTTGACAGAGATAATTCACCCCTCCACTTT
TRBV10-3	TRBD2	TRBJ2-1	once	CVISESAAGAYSEQFF	TGTGTCATCAGTGAGTCAGCAGCGGGAGCCTACAGTGAGCAGTTCTTC
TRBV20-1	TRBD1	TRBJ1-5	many	CSATTGNSNQPQHF	TGCAGTGCCACGACAGGGAATAGCAATCAGCCCCAGCATTTT
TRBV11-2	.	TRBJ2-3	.	CVSSPQTNTDTQYF	TGTGTCAGTAGCCCACAAACTAACACAGATACGCAGTATTTT
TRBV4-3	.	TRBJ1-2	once	CASSAKLEIYGYTF	TGCGCTAGCAGCGCTAAGTTGGAGATCTATGGTTACACCTTC
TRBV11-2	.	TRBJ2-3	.	CASTAGRVSTDKQYF	TGTGCCAGCACCGCCGGGAGAGTATCTACAGATAAGCAGTATTTT
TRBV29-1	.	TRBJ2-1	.	CSVEHGTSRPYDEQFF	TGCAGCGTTGAACACGGTACTAGCCGACCCTACGATGAGCAGTTCTTC
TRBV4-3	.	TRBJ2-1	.	CGSSHTELVNEQFF	TGCGGCAGCAGCCACACTGAGTTAGTCAATGAGCAGTTCTTC
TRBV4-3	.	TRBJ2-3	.	CASSQSVWLGDPDVTQYF	TGCGCAAGCAGCCAGTCGGTCTGGTTGGGTGATCCCGATGTTACGCAGTATTTT
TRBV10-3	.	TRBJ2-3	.	CAISVDLGSTDTQYF	TGTGCCATCAGTGTGGACCTCGGTAGCACAGATACGCAGTATTTT
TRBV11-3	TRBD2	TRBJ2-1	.	CAGASGCGNEQFF	TGTGCCGGCGCTAGCGGTTGTGGCAATGAGCAGTTCTTC
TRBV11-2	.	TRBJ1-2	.	CASTHGGGGGHTF	TGTGCCAGCACTCATGGGGGGGGTGGAGGTCACACCTTC
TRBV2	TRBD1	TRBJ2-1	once	CARSDGQGARNEQFF	TGTGCCAGGAGCGACGGTCAGGGGGCAAGGAATGAGCAATTCTTC
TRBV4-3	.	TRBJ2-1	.	CTSCHTELVDEQFF	TGCACCAGTTGCCACACAGAGTTGGTCGATGAGCAGTTCTTC
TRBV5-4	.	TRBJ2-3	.	CVSSLYGHPPPTDTQYF	TGTGTCAGCAGCCTATACGGACACCCTCCACCCACAGATACGCAGTATTTT
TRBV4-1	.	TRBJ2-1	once	CASSQEWIPHSSYNEQFF	TGCGCCAGCAGCCAAGAATGGATCCCCCATAGCTCCTACAATGAGCAGTTCTTC
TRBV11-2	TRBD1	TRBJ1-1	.	CASSTRDRGRKRWSDTEAFF	TGTGCCAGCAGTACTAGGGACAGGGGGCGCAAGAGGTGGAGTGACACTGAAGCTTTCTTT
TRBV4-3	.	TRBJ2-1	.	CASSDAGSSYNEQFF	TGCGCCAGCAGCGATGCGGGAAGCTCCTACAATGAGCAGTTCTTC
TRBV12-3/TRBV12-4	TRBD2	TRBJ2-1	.	CASSLCGTSALEQFF	TGTGCCAGCAGCCTGTGCGGGACTAGTGCACTTGAGCAGTTCTTC
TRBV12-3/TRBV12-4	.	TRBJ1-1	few	CASSRQENTEAFF	TGTGCCAGCAGTCGGCAGGAGAACACTGAAGCTTTCTTT
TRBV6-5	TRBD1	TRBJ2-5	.	CASSTYRGLTQYF	TGTGCTAGCAGTACCTACAGGGGGCTGACCCAGTATTTC
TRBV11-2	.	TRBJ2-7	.	CASSPGDTYEQYF	TGTGCCAGCAGTCCCGGGGACACCTACGAGCAATACTTC
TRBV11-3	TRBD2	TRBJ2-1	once	CASSRLALGGYERVF	TGTGCCAGCAGCCGACTAGCGTTGGGGGGGTATGAGCGGGTCTTC
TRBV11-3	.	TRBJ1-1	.	CTSILKVAIIEAFF	TGTACCAGCATCTTAAAAGTGGCGATCATTGAAGCTTTCTTT
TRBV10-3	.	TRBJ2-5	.	CATTESATRQETWYF	TGTGCCACCACTGAGTCGGCTACCAGACAAGAGACCTGGTACTTC
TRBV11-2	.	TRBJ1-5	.	CASSSHGGEDQPQHF	TGTGCCAGCAGCTCGCACGGGGGAGAGGATCAGCCCCAGCATTTT
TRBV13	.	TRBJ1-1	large	CASSLGGFGIGGTEAFF	TGTGCCAGCAGCTTAGGAGGGTTTGGTATTGGGGGCACTGAAGCTTTCTTT